This T cell receptor (beta chain) was sequenced for a study of shared clonotypes between healthy human individuals. This CDR3 contains 15 residues. The V end lost 6 bases, the J end lost 6 bases, and 18 bases lay between the germline ends. CDR1 SGHTA and CDR2 FQGNSA come from the germline V gene. A note on this clone: Its specificity is unknown.

Researchers ran the assay at a deep level. Assay: immunoSEQ multiplex PCR; the TCRdb copy retains only in-frame clones and omits some. The sample consists of about 2 million clones, roughly 96% of them appearing once. Study-level findings and limits: As a rule, naive subsets had a larger estimated richness than memory subsets. Non-shared clonotypes had lower generation probabilities than those shared by all four donors. It was the few donors that limited the genetic and exposure-history diversity represented.

This TCR derives from a man aged 18 to 35 in good health. The chain employs TRBV7-2 and TRBJ2-1, with D perhaps TRBD2 (6 bases). Sample: naive CD4+ T cells sorted from blood. Subset given: CD45RA+ positively selected. The CDR3 here is CASRNAGTGGNEQFF. For the CDR3, the DNA is TGTGCCAGCAGAAACGCCGGGACTGGGGGCAATGAGCAGTTCTTC.